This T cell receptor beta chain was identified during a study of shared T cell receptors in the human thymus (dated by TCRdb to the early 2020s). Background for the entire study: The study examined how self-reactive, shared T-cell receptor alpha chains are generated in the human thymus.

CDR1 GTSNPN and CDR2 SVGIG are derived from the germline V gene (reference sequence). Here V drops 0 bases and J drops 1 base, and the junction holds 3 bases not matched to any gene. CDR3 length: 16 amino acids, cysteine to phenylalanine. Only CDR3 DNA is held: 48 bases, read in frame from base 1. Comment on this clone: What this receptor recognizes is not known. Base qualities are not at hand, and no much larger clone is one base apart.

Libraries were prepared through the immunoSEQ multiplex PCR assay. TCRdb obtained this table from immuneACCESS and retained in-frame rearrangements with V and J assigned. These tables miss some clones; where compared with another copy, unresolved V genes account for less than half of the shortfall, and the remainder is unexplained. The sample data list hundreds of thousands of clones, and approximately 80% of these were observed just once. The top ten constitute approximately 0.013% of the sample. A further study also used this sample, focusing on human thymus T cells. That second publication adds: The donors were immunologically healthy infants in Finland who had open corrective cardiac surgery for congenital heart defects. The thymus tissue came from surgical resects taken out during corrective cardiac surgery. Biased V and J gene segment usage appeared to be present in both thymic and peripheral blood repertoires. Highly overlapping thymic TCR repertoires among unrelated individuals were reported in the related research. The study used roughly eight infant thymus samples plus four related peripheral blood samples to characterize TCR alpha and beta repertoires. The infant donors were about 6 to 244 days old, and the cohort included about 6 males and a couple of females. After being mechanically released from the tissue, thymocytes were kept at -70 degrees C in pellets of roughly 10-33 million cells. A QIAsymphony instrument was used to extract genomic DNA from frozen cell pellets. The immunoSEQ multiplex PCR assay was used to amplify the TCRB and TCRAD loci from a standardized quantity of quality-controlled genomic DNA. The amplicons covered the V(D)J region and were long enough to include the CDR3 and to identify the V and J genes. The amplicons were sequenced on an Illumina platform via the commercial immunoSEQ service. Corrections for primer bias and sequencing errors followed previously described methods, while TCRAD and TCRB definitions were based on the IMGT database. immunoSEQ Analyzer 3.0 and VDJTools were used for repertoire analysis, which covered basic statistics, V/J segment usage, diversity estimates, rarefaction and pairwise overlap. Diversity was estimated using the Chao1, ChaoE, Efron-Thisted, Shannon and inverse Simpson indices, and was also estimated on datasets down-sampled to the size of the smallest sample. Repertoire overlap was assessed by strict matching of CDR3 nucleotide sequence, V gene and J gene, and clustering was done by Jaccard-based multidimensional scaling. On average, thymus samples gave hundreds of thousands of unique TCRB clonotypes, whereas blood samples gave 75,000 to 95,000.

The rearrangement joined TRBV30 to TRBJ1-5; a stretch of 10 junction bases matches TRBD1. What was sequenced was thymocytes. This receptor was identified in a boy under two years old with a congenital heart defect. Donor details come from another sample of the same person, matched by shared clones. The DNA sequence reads TGTGCCTGGAGTGTACTGGACAGGGGGAGCAATCAGCCCCAGCATTTT. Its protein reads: CAWSVLDRGSNQPQHF.